The clone carrying this TCR beta chain was picked up a small number of times. The antigen remains unidentified. This entry comes from a study of cytomegalovirus exposure and HLA in healthy donors. Findings and caveats of the study: In a later analysis, several top co-occurrence clusters appeared linked to parvovirus B19, influenza, CMV and Epstein-Barr virus. An Asian-associated ancestry cluster reportedly showed fewer N-insertions than the roughly 700-donor mean in a later analysis. Earlier analysis yielded a pattern in which most TCR beta V segments were productive about 90% or about 30% of the time. Highly shared sequence variants in one cluster were likely a sequencing artifact.

The CDR3 length is 16 residues. V trimming: 5 bases; J trimming: 1 base; junction bases outside the gene matches: 11. Germline lookup yields CDR1 MDHEN and CDR2 SYDVKM. 60 Vbeta and 13 Jbeta primers were used in PCR. TCRdb keeps only in-frame clones here, not all; method: immunoSEQ multiplex PCR. The sample has 150,000 to 160,000 clones, around 80% seen once. The rearrangement links TRBV28 to TRBJ2-7; TRBD1 matches 7 bases. What was sequenced was PBMCs. This TCR came from a woman aged 40 to 50 in good health and CMV-seropositive. CDR3 coding DNA: TGTGCCAGCAGTCCCCACGGCCGGGACAGATCCTACGAGCAGTACTTC. This sequence encodes CASSPHGRDRSYEQYF.